The rows below give T cell receptor beta chains drawn from one sample of a study of breast tumors, draining lymph nodes, adjacent tissues. One entry per CDR3 protein results from TCRdb running MiXCR on the multiplex PCR reads. The table includes hundreds of thousands of distinct CDR3 sequences, roughly 30% detected once. Input material: axillary lymph node tissue. The source of these receptors is a female donor with breast cancer. Some clones in this sample may be carry-over from other donors' samples. Each CDR3 is given with its conserved first and last residue. A D gene is named only where the DNA matches it firmly. Size is stated for part of the rows, as once, few or many counts, or as a class when the clone is expanded.

D gene	V gene	J gene	clone size	CDR3 DNA	CDR3 protein
NA	TRBV29-1	TRBJ1-2	NA	TGCAGCGTTGAATCGTTTGTCCGGGGGATAGCCAACTATGGCTACACCTTC	CSVESFVRGIANYGYTF
TRBD2	TRBV5-1	TRBJ2-1	many	TGCGCCAGCAGCACGTGGATCGGGGGAGGGCCCGGGATCAGTGAGCAGTTCTTC	CASSTWIGGGPGISEQFF
TRBD2	TRBV19	TRBJ2-3	NA	TGTGCCAGTAGTAGTCACGGGACTAGCGGGATCACAGATACGCAGTATTTT	CASSSHGTSGITDTQYF
NA	TRBV12-3/TRBV12-4	TRBJ1-6	NA	TGTGCCAGCAGTTCAGCCGGGGGCGGCACCTATAATTCACCCCTCCACTTT	CASSSAGGGTYNSPLHF
TRBD2	TRBV20-1	TRBJ2-3	many	TGCAGTGCTAACTTAGCGGGAGTAAGAGATACGCAGTATTTT	CSANLAGVRDTQYF
TRBD2	TRBV20-1	TRBJ2-7	NA	TGCAGTGCTAGACCCCTCCTAGCGGGCAGGCGCTACGAGCAGTACTTC	CSARPLLAGRRYEQYF
NA	TRBV24-1	TRBJ2-3	many	TGTGCCACCAGTGAGGTAGGACGGAGCACAGATACGCAGTATTTT	CATSEVGRSTDTQYF
TRBD1	TRBV14	TRBJ1-5	NA	TGTGCCAGCAGCCAATACAGGGGTGGGGAAGAGACCCAGCATTTT	CASSQYRGGEETQHF
NA	TRBV12-5	TRBJ2-3	many	TGTGCTAGTGGTTTGGTACTAGTACTAGCCACAGATACGCAGTATTTT	CASGLVLVLATDTQYF
TRBD1	TRBV5-1	TRBJ1-4	many	TGCGCCAGCAGCCCAGGGGGGGTCACTAATGAAAAACTGTTTTTT	CASSPGGVTNEKLFF
TRBD1	TRBV18	TRBJ2-3	NA	TGTGCCAGCTCACCACCGGGGTTTCAGGGGGCAGATACGCAGTATTTT	CASSPPGFQGADTQYF
NA	TRBV12-3/TRBV12-4	TRBJ2-2	NA	TGTGCCAGCAGGCCGACTAGCGGGGAGCTGTTTTTT	CASRPTSGELFF
TRBD1	TRBV19	TRBJ1-2	many	TGTGCCAGTAAGTTCCGGGACAGGGGCCAGACGGGTGGCTACACCTTC	CASKFRDRGQTGGYTF
NA	TRBV20-1	TRBJ1-1	NA	TGCAGTGCCCGTACCGGGGGGCGCCTGACTGAAGCTTTCTTT	CSARTGGRLTEAFF
NA	TRBV7-9	TRBJ2-3	many	TGTGCCAGCAGCTTATCCTTAGCTAGCACAGATACGCAGTATTTT	CASSLSLASTDTQYF
TRBD2	TRBV29-1	TRBJ2-3	many	TGCAGCGTGGGGCTAGCGGGCGGAGCCTCGGATACGCAGTATTTT	CSVGLAGGASDTQYF
TRBD1	TRBV6-5	TRBJ1-1	NA	TGTGCCAGCAGGGGGGCAGGGGGTAACACTGAAGCTTTCTTT	CASRGAGGNTEAFF
NA	TRBV20-1	TRBJ1-5	many	TGCAGTGCTAGAGCCTGGGTGGGGGCGCAAAGCAATCAGCCCCAGCATTTT	CSARAWVGAQSNQPQHF
NA	TRBV28	TRBJ2-7	NA	TGTGCCAGCAGTGCCGGACTATCCTACGAGCAGTGCTTC	CASSAGLSYEQCF
TRBD2	TRBV24-1	TRBJ2-1	many	TGTGCCACCAGGGGGGCGGGAGGCTACAATGAGCAGTTCTTC	CATRGAGGYNEQFF
NA	TRBV28	TRBJ1-5	few	TGTGCCGCCAGCAGTTTATTCAATCAGCCCCAGCATTTT	CAASSLFNQPQHF
NA	TRBV7-2	TRBJ1-2	many	TGTGCCAGCAGCTTAGGTCAGCTCTATGGCTACACCTTC	CASSLGQLYGYTF
NA	TRBV5-1	TRBJ1-5	NA	TGCGCCAGCAGCTTGTTAGCGGGAGGTACCGGGGAACAGCCCCAGCATTTT	CASSLLAGGTGEQPQHF
TRBD2	TRBV7-9	TRBJ2-7	NA	TGTGCCAGCAGCCCTCAAGGTCGGGGGACTAGCGGGAGGGGAAACGAGCAGTACTTC	CASSPQGRGTSGRGNEQYF
NA	TRBV4-1	TRBJ2-3	many	TGCGCCAGCAGCCAAGATGAAGAGGGGTCGCAGTATTTT	CASSQDEEGSQYF
TRBD2	TRBV24-1	TRBJ2-1	NA	TGTGCCACCAGTGATAACAGCGGGGGGTTCCGCAATGAGCAGTTCTTC	CATSDNSGGFRNEQFF
NA	TRBV2	TRBJ2-2	NA	TGTGCCAGCAGTGAGTCGTCGACACCCGCGAACACCGGGGAGCTGTTTTTT	CASSESSTPANTGELFF
NA	TRBV7-9	TRBJ2-5	NA	TGTGCCAGCAGCTTGGGCAGACACCAAGAGACCCAGTACTTC	CASSLGRHQETQYF
NA	TRBV6-5	TRBJ2-1	many	TGTGCCAGCAGTTACTCTCGCACCTCCTACAATGAGCAGTTCTTC	CASSYSRTSYNEQFF
NA	TRBV20-1	TRBJ1-5	NA	TGCAGTGCTAGAAGAGGGCTAGAAAGTCAGCCCCAGCATTTT	CSARRGLESQPQHF
TRBD1	TRBV9	TRBJ1-1	few	TGTGCCAGCAGCGTTGGGGACAGGGCCAACACTGAAGCTTTCTTT	CASSVGDRANTEAFF
NA	TRBV28	TRBJ2-3	many	TGTGCCAGCAGTTTTCGTGGGGCCACAGATACGCAGTATTTT	CASSFRGATDTQYF
TRBD1	TRBV20-1	TRBJ1-5	many	TGCAGTGCTCCAGCCGGACAGGGGGACAATCAGCCCCAGCATTTT	CSAPAGQGDNQPQHF
NA	TRBV5-4	TRBJ2-3	NA	TGTGCCAGCAGCTCGCGGGCTAGCACAGATACGCAGTATTTT	CASSSRASTDTQYF
NA	TRBV3-1	TRBJ2-7	many	TGTGCCAGCAGCCAAGGGGCCTGGATCGAGCAGTACTTC	CASSQGAWIEQYF
NA	TRBV7-8	TRBJ2-7	many	TGTGCCAGCAGCTTAATGGGAGACGAGCAGTACTTC	CASSLMGDEQYF
TRBD1	TRBV28	TRBJ2-1	many	TGTGCCAGCAGTTTATGGACAGGGAACAATGAGCAGTTCTTC	CASSLWTGNNEQFF
NA	TRBV6-6	TRBJ2-7	many	TGTGCCAGCAGTTACTTGGCGGACCGAGGAGAGCAGTACTTC	CASSYLADRGEQYF
NA	TRBV2	TRBJ2-7	NA	TGTGCCAGCAGTTGGACGGGCGGGTCCTACGAGCAGTACTTC	CASSWTGGSYEQYF
NA	TRBV20-1	TRBJ2-6	many	TGCAGTGCTACCGGTCCGGCCGGGGCCAACGTCCTGACTTTC	CSATGPAGANVLTF
NA	TRBV20-1	TRBJ2-3	many	TGCAGTGCTAGTGCTAGGGGGGGATACAGCACAGATACGCAGTATTTT	CSASARGGYSTDTQYF